The entry below describes one TCR beta chain. Sampling consisted of one heparinised blood draw per donor, averaging about 116 mL. CD4+ naive, central memory, regulatory and stem cell-like memory subsets were isolated by sorting on CD45RO/CCR7/CD25/CD127/CD95/CD27. cDNA synthesis used the whole RNA isolate, giving expressed TCRB sequences. Sequencing was performed with immunoSEQ multiplex PCR; in TCRdb, only in-frame clones are kept and a portion is missing. The sample includes under 350,000 clones, 7.5% to 9.5% seen only once; the top ten take 1%. The entry originates in a study of beta chain features in type 1 diabetes. The CDR3 extends over 14 amino acids. V gave up 5 bases and J gave up 6 bases, with 15 bases separating them. The V gene's germline CDR1 is KGHSH and CDR2 LQKENI.

The J gene is TRBJ2-3, the V gene TRBV18; D not resolved. The sample taken for sequencing was central memory CD4+ T cells from blood. The TCR was taken from a woman younger than 35 in good health. The CDR3 spells CASSNSIRSDTQYF. In DNA, the CDR3 is TGTGCCAGCTCAAATTCGATCAGGTCCGATACGCAGTATTTT. Supplemented by reference TRBV18 and TRBJ2-3, the full variable domain reads NAGVMQNPRHLVRRRGQEARLRCSPMKGHSHVYWYRQLPEEGLKFMVYLQKENIIDESGMPKERFSAEFPKEGPSILRIQQVVRGDSAAYFCASSNSIRSDTQYFGPGTRLTVL.